Below are 10 T cell receptor beta chains sequenced from a single sample in a study of shared clonotypes between healthy human individuals. Libraries were prepared by immunoSEQ multiplex PCR; TCRdb keeps only in-frame clonotypes and omits some of them. The table records millions of clones, approximately 93% of them present only once. The sample taken for sequencing was naive CD4+ T cells from PBMCs. The subset was: CD45RA+ positively selected. These receptors came from a man aged 18 to 29 in good health. Some clones in this sample may be carry-over from other donors' samples.

V gene TRBV4-2 combines with J gene TRBJ2-5; TRBD2 matches at 7 bases. Trimming took 3 bases from V and 1 from J; bases not matched to a gene: 5. Germline V gene sequence: CDR1 LGHNA, CDR2 YNFKEQ. CDR3 length equals 15 residues. The CDR3 here is CASSQGREPQETQYF. In DNA, the CDR3 is TGTGCCAGCAGCCAGGGGCGGGAGCCCCAAGAGACCCAGTACTTC.

The chain recombines TRBV9 with TRBJ2-3; D may be TRBD2 (6 bases). Trimming pared 0 bases from V and 4 bases from J, leaving 12 bases between. From germline, CDR1 is SGDLS and CDR2 YYNGEE. The CDR3 is 15 residues long. The CDR3 bases are TGTGCCAGCAGCGTAGAGGGTGGAGGGGCAGATACGCAGTATTTT. Translation gives CASSVEGGGADTQYF.

This chain joins TRBV11-2 and TRBJ1-1; D remains unclear. The CDR3 is 14 residues long. Germline CDR1 SGHAT, CDR2 FQNNGV. V was cut by 5 bases and J by 1 base, with 11 bases left in between. The CDR3 loop is CASSPFSGNTEAFF. CDR3 coding DNA: TGTGCCAGCAGCCCCTTTTCCGGGAACACTGAAGCTTTCTTT.

This clone has only one observation. J is TRBJ1-2 and V is TRBV6-5; D gene unclear. V gave up 6 bases and J gave up 2 bases, with 10 bases separating them. There are 13 residues in the CDR3. In germline, CDR1 is MNHEY, CDR2 SVGAGI. The CDR3 bases are TGTGCCAGCAGCCGGCCAGGCAACTATGGCTACACCTTC. This encodes CASSRPGNYGYTF.

Remarks on this clone: Other DNA sequences in this specimen translate into the identical CDR3. The chain couples TRBV11-3 to TRBJ2-7, with D perhaps matching TRBD1 (5 bases). CDR3 size: 12 residues. Between the trimmed V and J ends, which lost 4 bases and 6 bases, there was a span of 10 bases. Germline-derived CDR1 and CDR2 are SGHNT and YENEEA. The CDR3, as DNA: TGTGCCAGCAGCTCCCAGGGTTCCGAGCAGTACTTC. Encoded protein: CASSSQGSEQYF.

The chain uses TRBV29-1 and TRBJ1-1; D is possibly TRBD1 (5 bases). The germline gives CDR1 SQVTM, CDR2 ANQGSEA. V lost 0 bases and J lost 5, with 16 bases in between. The CDR3 loop spans 15 amino acids. CDR3 sequence: CSVEDLGEWRTEAFF. The CDR3 nucleotides read TGCAGCGTTGAAGACCTAGGGGAGTGGAGGACTGAAGCTTTCTTT.

The chain recombines TRBV18 with TRBJ2-1, with TRBD1 matching 8 bases. The CDR3 sequence is 16 residues long. The V and J ends lost 4 bases and 6 bases, in that order; junction bases with no gene match: 11. The germline V gene has CDR1 KGHSH and CDR2 LQKENI. This CDR3 is CASSLIKTGAGNEQFF. The CDR3 DNA is TGTGCCAGCTCACTAATTAAGACAGGGGCAGGCAATGAGCAGTTCTTC.

The V gene is TRBV2, the J gene TRBJ2-3; TRBD2 matches 7 bases. Germline CDR1 is SNHLY and CDR2 is FYNNEI. Trimming cost V 6 bases and J 4 bases; bases outside gene matches: 10. This CDR3 is 15 amino acids long. CDR3 amino acids: CASRLQGGSPDTQYF. The DNA for the CDR3 is TGTGCCAGCAGACTCCAGGGCGGGAGCCCAGATACGCAGTATTTT.

The V gene is TRBV28, the J gene TRBJ1-5, with a weak D call TRBD1 (6 bases). Germline CDR1 is MDHEN and CDR2 is SYDVKM. The CDR3 runs to 16 residues. Trimming left V 6 bases short and J 5 bases short, with 20 bases between. The CDR3 sequence: CASSPLAPEGDQPQHF. The DNA of the CDR3 is TGTGCCAGCAGCCCCTTGGCCCCCGAGGGGGATCAGCCCCAGCATTTT.

Points on this clone: The sample carries other DNA sequences with the same CDR3. V gene TRBV27 combines with J gene TRBJ1-3; D gene ambiguous. V was shortened by 8 bases and J by 0 bases, with 11 bases between the two germline ends. The CDR3 covers 14 residues. Germline CDR1 reads MNHEY; CDR2 reads SMNVEV (reference sequence). CDR3 region: CASRSTSSGNTIYF. Here the CDR3 DNA reads TGTGCCAGCCGGTCCACCAGCTCTGGAAACACCATATATTTT.